Presented here are 22 T cell receptor beta chains from one specimen sequenced in a study of graft-versus-host responses after intestinal transplantation. Using immunoSEQ multiplex PCR, the repertoire was profiled, and TCRdb retains in-frame clones only, with some absent. Counted here are roughly 29,000 clones, 87% occurring once; the ten biggest clones make up around a tenth. Material: PBMCs, obtained nearly 470 days after intestinal transplantation. These receptors all stem from a human patient who received an intestinal transplant, so some T cells may come from the graft donor.

CDR3 in amino acids: CASSYRTGANTGELFF. CDR3 in DNA: TGTGCCAGCAGTTACAGGACAGGAGCGAACACCGGGGAGCTGTTTTTT. The chain recombines TRBV6-6 with TRBJ2-2; 7 nucleotides line up with TRBD1. The CDR3 loop spans 16 amino acids. The V gene end was trimmed by 2 bases and the J gene end by 0 bases; junction bases not matched to a gene: 3. Germline lookup yields CDR1 MNHNY and CDR2 SVGAGI (reference sequence).

The chain uses TRBV30 and TRBJ2-3, with unresolved D. V was clipped by 2 bases and J by 6 bases, with 9 bases between them. The CDR3 covers 12 residues. CDR1 is GTSNPN, CDR2 SVGIG, per germline (reference sequence). Here the CDR3 reads CAWSSSADTQYF. The CDR3 DNA is TGTGCCTGGAGTTCATCGGCGGATACGCAGTATTTT.

This sequence joins TRBV21-1 and TRBJ1-2. TRBV21-1 has pseudogene status. The CDR3 sequence is 13 residues long. This CDR3 reads CASSKVSAYGYTF. The CDR3 DNA is TGTGCCAGCAGCAAAGTCTCAGCGTATGGCTACACCTTC.

This clone was seen a single time. The chain employs TRBV10-2 and TRBJ1-2, with 9 bases matching TRBD1. The CDR3 is 13 residues long. V was clipped by 4 bases and J by 4 bases; unmatched bases: 1. In germline, CDR1 is WSHSY, CDR2 SAAADI. The CDR3 bases are TGCGCCAGCAGTGCGACAGGGGGCTATGGCTACACCTTC. Residues: CASSATGGYGYTF.

V is TRBV5-1 and J is TRBJ1-1, with D unresolved. Germline CDR1 and CDR2: SGHRS and YFSETQ. The V end lost 0 bases, the J end lost 5 bases, and 8 bases lay between the germline ends. CDR3 size: 13 residues. This CDR3 reads CASSLAVATEAFF. CDR3 nucleotide sequence: TGCGCCAGCAGCTTGGCCGTTGCTACTGAAGCTTTCTTT.

The V call is TRBV5-1, the J call TRBJ2-7; 7 positions match TRBD1. CDR3 size: 14 residues. V was clipped by 1 base and J by 0 bases; unmatched bases: 1. The germline CDR1 and CDR2 sequences are SGHRS and YFSETQ. In DNA form, the CDR3 reads TGCGCCAGCAGCTTGTCAGGGGGCTCCTACGAGCAGTACTTC. Translation gives CASSLSGGSYEQYF.

The chain uses TRBV18 and TRBJ1-6; D gene uncertain. Per germline, CDR1 KGHSH and CDR2 LQKENI. The V end lost 3 bases, the J end lost 9 bases, and 12 bases lay between the germline ends. The CDR3 sequence is 14 residues long. The CDR3 coding sequence is TGTGCCAGCTCACCGCAAGATCCCCCTTCACCCCTCCACTTT. It translates to CASSPQDPPSPLHF.

V is TRBV7-9 and J is TRBJ1-5; TRBD1 might be the D (5 bases). This CDR3 comprises 13 residues. Germline V gene sequence: CDR1 SEHNR, CDR2 FQNEAQ (reference sequence). Trimming pared 4 bases from V and 4 bases from J, leaving 8 bases between. CDR3 protein: CASSWGVNQPQHF. CDR3 coding DNA: TGTGCCAGCAGCTGGGGGGTGAATCAGCCCCAGCATTTT. The complete variable domain, with remaining parts taken from reference TRBV7-9 and TRBJ1-5, reads DTGVSQNPRHKITKRGQNVTFRCDPISEHNRLYWYRQTLGQGPEFLTYFQNEAQLEKSRLLSDRFSAERPKGSFSTLEIQRTEQGDSAMYLCASSWGVNQPQHFGDGTRLSIL.

The rearrangement links TRBV5-5 to TRBJ1-2, with D tentatively TRBD1 (6 bases). The germline CDR1 and CDR2 sequences are SGHKS and YYEKEE (reference sequence). The V end was cut by 4 bases, the J end by 6 bases, with 13 bases between. The CDR3 consists of 13 residues. The CDR3 sequence: CASSIQGMDGYTF. CDR3 DNA sequence: TGTGCCAGCAGCATACAGGGTATGGATGGCTACACCTTC. Full variable domain (missing parts from reference TRBV5-5 and TRBJ1-2): DAGVTQSPTHLIKTRGQQVTLRCSPISGHKSVSWYQQVLGQGPQFIFQYYEKEERGRGNFPDRFSARQFPNYSSELNVNALLLGDSALYLCASSIQGMDGYTFGSGTRLTVV.

This rearrangement joins TRBV30 to TRBJ1-2, with D possibly TRBD1 on 5 matching bases. Germline values: CDR1 GTSNPN, CDR2 SVGIG (reference sequence). The CDR3 spans 15 residues. V lost 4 bases to trimming and J lost 5 bases, with 20 bases between them. The CDR3 DNA sequence: TGTGCCTGGATTTCCGCGGACCAGGGCATTTATGGCTACACCTTC. Protein: CAWISADQGIYGYTF.

This sequence joins TRBV19 and TRBJ1-1; 9 bases fit TRBD1. The CDR3 has 16 amino acids. J lost 0 bases, V lost 9 bases, and 11 bases had no gene match. Looked up from germline, CDR1 is LNHDA and CDR2 is SQIVND (reference sequence). The CDR3 DNA reads TGTGCCAGCCACTCTCCGGGACAGGGATTGAACACTGAAGCTTTCTTT. This sequence encodes CASHSPGQGLNTEAFF.

This chain connects TRBV11-2 to TRBJ2-7; D not resolved. The V and J ends lost 3 bases and 2 bases respectively, with 8 bases between them. CDR3 length equals 13 residues. The V gene's germline CDR1 is SGHAT and CDR2 FQNNGV. The CDR3 nucleotides read TGTGCCAGCAGCTTGGGTCCAACCTACGAGCAGTACTTC. It translates to CASSLGPTYEQYF. Looking up the rest from reference TRBV11-2 and TRBJ2-7 gives the full variable domain: EAGVAQSPRYKIIEKRQSVAFWCNPISGHATLYWYQQILGQGPKLLIQFQNNGVVDDSQLPKDRFSAERLKGVDSTLKIQPAKLEDSAVYLCASSLGPTYEQYFGPGTRLTVT.

The chain combines TRBV30 with TRBJ2-2; a weak D match, TRBD2 (5 bases). The CDR3 is 14 residues long. In germline, CDR1 is GTSNPN, CDR2 SVGIG (reference sequence). Trimming stripped 3 bases from V and 5 bases from J, with 13 bases between. CDR3 sequence (DNA): TGTGCCTGGAGGTATGGGAGTGGGACCGGGGAGCTGTTTTTT. As protein: CAWRYGSGTGELFF. The full variable domain, with the rest looked up from reference TRBV30 and TRBJ2-2, is SQTIHQWPATLVQPVGSPLSLECTVEGTSNPNLYWYRQAAGRGLQLLFYSVGIGQISSEVPQNLSASRPQDRQFILSSKKLLLSDSGFYLCAWRYGSGTGELFFGEGSRLTVL.

V usage is TRBV9 and J usage is TRBJ2-5; 11 bases align to TRBD2. Germline loops: CDR1 SGDLS, CDR2 YYNGEE. With 0 bases clipped from V and 2 bases from J, the junction kept 9 bases outside the gene matches. The CDR3 loop spans 18 amino acids. The CDR3 is CASSVGLAGGGAQETQYF. For the CDR3, the DNA is TGTGCCAGCAGCGTAGGGCTAGCGGGAGGAGGGGCGCAAGAGACCCAGTACTTC.

The CDR3 DNA follows: TGTGCCAGCAATGGTTTGGGATTTTATGGCTACACCTTC. Translating it yields CASNGLGFYGYTF. The chain joins TRBV2 to TRBJ1-2, with unresolved D. V lost 7 bases, J lost 5 bases, and 14 bases lay in between. The V gene's germline CDR1 is SNHLY and CDR2 FYNNEI. The CDR3 sequence is 13 residues long.

The sample holds one count of this clone. The V and J genes are TRBV11-2 and TRBJ2-2; D is ambiguous. The CDR3 spans 13 residues. Trimming left V 4 bases short and J 7 bases short, with 10 bases between. Germline values: CDR1 SGHAT, CDR2 FQNNGV. CDR3 protein: CASSSLAGGELFF. CDR3 coding DNA: TGTGCCAGCAGCTCCCTCGCAGGCGGGGAGCTGTTTTTT.

The chain employs TRBV27 and TRBJ2-2; unclear D gene. Germline V gene lookup returns CDR1 MNHEY and CDR2 SMNVEV (reference sequence). V was clipped by 2 bases and J by 0 bases, with 4 bases between them. The CDR3 sequence is 14 residues long. The DNA of the CDR3 is TGTGCCAGCAGTTTAGGGCCGAACACCGGGGAGCTGTTTTTT. Translating it yields CASSLGPNTGELFF.

The chain carries TRBV4-1 and TRBJ2-7; TRBD2 matches at 7 bases. Germline values: CDR1 MGHRA, CDR2 YSYEKL. Unmatched junction bases numbered 10, after V lost 4 bases and J lost 4 bases. The CDR3 is 15 amino acids. Here the CDR3 reads CASSPRGSSGYEQYF. The CDR3 coding sequence is TGCGCCAGCAGCCCTCGTGGATCTAGCGGTTACGAGCAGTACTTC.

For this clone: One end of the junction does not line up with germline, which may come from a read error. The J gene is TRBJ1-1, the V gene TRBV5-6, with a tentative D call TRBD1 (5 bases). CDR1 and CDR2 from the germline V gene are SGHDT and YYEEEE. The CDR3 totals 15 residues. The DNA of the CDR3 is TGTGCCAGCGCCCTCTATGGGGCTGTGAACACTGAGGCTTTCTTT. As protein: CASALYGAVNTEAFF. Together with reference TRBV5-6 and TRBJ1-1, the CDR3 gives the full variable domain: DAGVTQSPTHLIKTRGQQVTLRCSPKSGHDTVSWYQQALGQGPQFIFQYYEEEERQRGNFPDRFSGHQFPNYSSELNVNALLLGDSALYLCASALYGAVNTEAFFGQGTRLTVV.

CDR3 sequence reads: CASRTNYGYTF. CDR3 in DNA: TGTGCCAGCAGAACTAACTATGGCTACACCTTC. This chain links TRBV28 with TRBJ1-2; no definite D call. V shed 6 bases and J shed 0 bases, with 2 bases lying between them. The CDR3 loop spans 11 amino acids. The germline V gene encodes CDR1 MDHEN and CDR2 SYDVKM.

This clone has just one count. V is TRBV9 and J is TRBJ1-3; D gene unclear. CDR1 is SGDLS, CDR2 YYNGEE, per germline. The CDR3 extends over 14 amino acids. V was shortened by 0 bases and J by 3 bases, with 7 bases between the two germline ends. The CDR3 coding sequence is TGTGCCAGCAGCGTAGAAGGGAATGGAAACACCATATATTTT. The encoded protein is CASSVEGNGNTIYF.

The chain has TRBV7-9 and TRBJ2-2; 11 nucleotides line up with TRBD2. The germline V gene has CDR1 SEHNR and CDR2 FQNEAQ (reference sequence). Germline trimming cut 6 bases from V and 5 bases from J; bases unmatched to any gene: 8. There are 16 residues in the CDR3. DNA for the CDR3: TGTGCCAGCAGACGCACTAGCGGGAGCGGAACCGGGGAGCTGTTTTTT. Translation: CASRRTSGSGTGELFF.